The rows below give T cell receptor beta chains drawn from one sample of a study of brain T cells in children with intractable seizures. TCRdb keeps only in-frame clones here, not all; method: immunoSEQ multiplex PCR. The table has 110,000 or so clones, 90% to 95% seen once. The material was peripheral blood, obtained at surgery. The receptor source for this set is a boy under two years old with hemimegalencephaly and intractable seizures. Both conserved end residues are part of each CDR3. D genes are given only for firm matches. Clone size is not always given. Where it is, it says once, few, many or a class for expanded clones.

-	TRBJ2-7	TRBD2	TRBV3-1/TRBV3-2	CASSQTSGIRAEQYF	TGTGCCAGCAGCCAGACTAGCGGGATTCGGGCCGAGCAGTACTTC
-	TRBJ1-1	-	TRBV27	CACAGGPNTEAFF	TGTGCCTGCGCCGGGGGCCCGAACACTGAAGCTTTCTTT
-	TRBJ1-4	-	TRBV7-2	CASSLRRANEKLFF	TGTGCCAGCAGCTTAAGGCGCGCTAATGAAAAACTGTTTTTT
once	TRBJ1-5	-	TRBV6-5	CASSLFWGSNQPQHF	TGTGCCAGCAGTCTCTTTTGGGGGAGCAATCAGCCCCAGCATTTT
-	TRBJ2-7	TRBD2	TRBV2	CASTSSGRINYEQYF	TGTGCCAGCACGAGTAGCGGGAGGATAAACTACGAGCAGTACTTC
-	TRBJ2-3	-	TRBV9	CASSPGAGDTQYF	TGTGCCAGCAGCCCAGGGGCGGGAGATACGCAGTATTTT
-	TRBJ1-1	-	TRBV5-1	CASSPQDNTEAFF	TGCGCCAGCAGCCCCCAGGACAATACTGAAGCTTTCTTT
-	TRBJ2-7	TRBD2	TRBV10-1	CASSVASGAYEQYF	TGCGCCAGCAGTGTAGCTAGCGGTGCCTACGAGCAGTACTTC
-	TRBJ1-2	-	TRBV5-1	CASSPEQGRVYGYTF	TGCGCCAGCAGCCCGGAACAGGGACGGGTCTATGGCTACACCTTC
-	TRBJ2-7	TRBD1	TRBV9	CASSIGQAGYEQYF	TGTGCCAGCAGCATCGGACAGGCGGGCTACGAGCAGTACTTC
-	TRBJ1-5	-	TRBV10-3	CAISDPNQPQHF	TGTGCCATCAGTGACCCGAATCAGCCCCAGCATTTT
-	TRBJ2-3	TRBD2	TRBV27	CASSPRREYGAQYF	TGTGCCAGCAGTCCCAGGCGGGAGTACGGCGCGCAGTATTTT
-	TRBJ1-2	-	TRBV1	CTSSPRLLGEDYGYTF	TGCACCAGCAGCCCCCGACTTTTAGGGGAAGACTATGGCTACACCTTC
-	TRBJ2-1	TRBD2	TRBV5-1	CASTPLAGGPVTHNEQFF	TGCGCCAGCACCCCACTAGCGGGAGGGCCTGTTACACACAATGAGCAGTTCTTC
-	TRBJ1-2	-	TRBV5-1	CASSLLSGNYGYTF	TGCGCCAGCAGCTTGTTATCCGGGAACTATGGCTACACCTTC
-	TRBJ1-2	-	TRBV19	CASSIEPGSNYGYTF	TGTGCCAGTAGTATAGAACCGGGCAGCAACTATGGCTACACCTTC